This entry concerns a single T cell receptor beta chain. Original methodology: Reference gene primer amplification gave estimated nucleated cell counts. Repertoires were generated with immunoSEQ multiplex PCR, while TCRdb's copy carries only in-frame clones and drops some. Clonal size and the V and J genes are those of that table, whereas D and trimming came from the DNA. The sample consists of about 230,000 clones, around 83% of them appearing once. Per the germline V gene, CDR1 is LNHDA and CDR2 is SQIVND (reference sequence). V dropped 7 bases and J dropped 2 bases, with 24 bases sitting between them. This CDR3 comprises 17 residues. The source of the sample is a study of blood T cell repertoires in COVID-19. Study-level information: Both acute and convalescent COVID-19 samples were obtained from the United States, Italy and Spain. The cDNA or gDNA used as material had been derived from T cells, B-cell-depleted T cells, or PBMCs.

The chain has TRBV19 and TRBJ2-7, with a weak D call TRBD2 (5 bases). Sample: peripheral blood. The TCR was taken from a woman between 45 and 60 years old with acute or convalescent COVID-19. CDR3 region: CASTPVGAAKGAYEQYF. CDR3 DNA sequence: TGTGCCAGTACCCCCGTTGGAGCAGCGAAGGGAGCCTACGAGCAGTACTTC.